The 10 T cell receptor beta chains below were found in one sample sequenced in a study of T cell responses to AZD1222 COVID-19 vaccine. The protocol was immunoSEQ multiplex PCR, while the TCRdb copy is restricted to in-frame clones and leaves out a portion. The table includes approximately 120,000 clones, approximately 93% detected once. Source: peripheral blood, taken on day 0 of AZD1222 vaccination. All receptors come from an adult in good health.

The chain couples TRBV19 to TRBJ1-1; D is possibly TRBD1 (6 bases). V lost 5 bases and J lost 0, with 10 bases in between. CDR3 length: 14 amino acids. CDR1 and CDR2 (germline): LNHDA, SQIVND (reference sequence). This CDR3 reads CASSLGHLNTEAFF. The CDR3 DNA reads as TGTGCCAGTAGTTTGGGACACCTGAACACTGAAGCTTTCTTT.

The chain carries TRBV3-1 (or the pseudogene TRBV3-2) and TRBJ2-5; D is uncertain. V gave up 4 bases and J gave up 0 bases, with 15 bases separating them. The CDR3 has 16 residues. Germline V CDR1 and CDR2: LGHDT, YNNKEL (reference sequence). CDR3: CASSRPVSMNQETQYF. DNA of the CDR3: TGTGCCAGCAGCCGACCGGTTTCCATGAACCAAGAGACCCAGTACTTC.

This clone was seen once. The rearrangement links TRBV30 to TRBJ1-2; TRBD1 might be the D (5 bases). The CDR3 loop spans 12 amino acids. The germline gives CDR1 GTSNPN, CDR2 SVGIG (reference sequence). V was pared by 0 bases and J by 8 bases, with 10 bases between. The CDR3 loop reads CAWSVTGPGYTF. The CDR3 DNA follows: TGTGCCTGGAGTGTAACAGGACCCGGCTACACCTTC.

The chain recombines TRBV10-3 with TRBJ2-7; D remains ambiguous. V was shortened by 6 bases and J by 3 bases, with 9 bases between the two germline ends. This CDR3 has 12 amino acids. Germline CDR1 is ENHRY and CDR2 is SYGVKD. Here the CDR3 reads CAISDGNYEQYF. As DNA, the CDR3 is TGTGCCATCAGCGACGGAAACTACGAGCAGTACTTC.

The V gene is TRBV6-5, the J gene TRBJ1-2; 8 bases line up with TRBD1. The germline V gene has CDR1 MNHEY and CDR2 SVGAGI. The length of the CDR3 is 14 residues. Unmatched junction bases numbered 5, after V lost 6 bases and J lost 2 bases. In nucleotides, the CDR3 is TGTGCCAGCAGGGACAGGGACCCAAACTATGGCTACACCTTC. Protein product: CASRDRDPNYGYTF.

The chain carries TRBV9 and TRBJ1-2; D is undetermined. V shed 4 bases and J shed 0 bases, with 13 bases lying between them. Germline loops: CDR1 SGDLS, CDR2 YYNGEE. The CDR3 extends over 15 amino acids. Here the CDR3 reads CASSNYLGANYGYTF. For the CDR3, the DNA is TGTGCCAGCAGCAATTACCTGGGAGCTAACTATGGCTACACCTTC.

The chain combines TRBV3-1 (or the pseudogene TRBV3-2) with TRBJ1-1; D call uncertain. The CDR3 loop spans 12 amino acids. Trimming took 2 bases from V and 0 from J, leaving 1 base between them. Germline V gene data show CDR1 as LGHDT and CDR2 as YNNKEL (reference sequence). This chain's CDR3 is CASSQLNTEAFF. CDR3 sequence (DNA): TGTGCCAGCAGCCAATTGAACACTGAAGCTTTCTTT.

The gene calls are TRBV27 and TRBJ1-1, with D perhaps matching TRBD1 (5 bases). Germline V CDR1 and CDR2: MNHEY, SMNVEV (reference sequence). V lost 5 bases and J lost 6, with 13 bases in between. CDR3 length equals 13 residues. In DNA, the CDR3 is TGTGCCAGCAGTCTTGGACACAAATCTGAAGCTTTCTTT. Amino acid sequence: CASSLGHKSEAFF.

The chain recombines TRBV20-1 with TRBJ1-1; TRBD1 might be the D (6 bases). CDR1 and CDR2 from the germline V gene are DFQATT and SNEGSKA (reference sequence). Trimming removed 3 bases from V and 6 bases from J, with 17 bases in between. The CDR3 spans 14 residues. Here the CDR3 reads CSASKGVGTSEAFF. For the CDR3, the DNA is TGCAGTGCTAGTAAAGGGGTGGGGACATCTGAAGCTTTCTTT.

The gene calls are TRBV7-2 and TRBJ2-7, with 9 bases matching TRBD1. This CDR3 region has 15 residues. CDR1 and CDR2 (germline): SGHTA, FQGNSA. V lost 7 bases and J lost 4; bases outside the gene matches: 11. The CDR3: CASTIHDRGLYEQYF. CDR3 coding DNA: TGTGCCAGCACGATCCACGACAGGGGGTTATACGAGCAGTACTTC.